Sequencing of this TCR beta chain was carried out in a study of blood T cell repertoires in COVID-19. In the study's own analysis: By means of reference gene primer amplification, nucleated cell counts were estimated. Method: immunoSEQ multiplex PCR; TCRdb's copy keeps in-frame clones and lacks some. Clone size and V and J calls were adopted from that table, with D and trimming inferred from the DNA. This sample yields some 250,000 clones, of which 80% to 90% are seen a single time; approximately 2% belongs to the top ten. The length of the CDR3 is 14 residues. Germline V gives CDR1 MNHEY, CDR2 SMNVEV (reference sequence). V dropped 4 bases and J dropped 1 base, with 11 bases sitting between them.

The specimen sequenced was PBMCs or T cells enriched from blood (not recorded which). V and J are TRBV27 and TRBJ2-7, with D possibly TRBD2 on 5 matching bases. This TCR was recovered from a woman aged 50 to 60 who had recovered from COVID-19. In DNA, the CDR3 is TGTGCCAGCAGTTGGACGGGGAATTCCTACGAGCAGTACTTC. Translating gives CASSWTGNSYEQYF.